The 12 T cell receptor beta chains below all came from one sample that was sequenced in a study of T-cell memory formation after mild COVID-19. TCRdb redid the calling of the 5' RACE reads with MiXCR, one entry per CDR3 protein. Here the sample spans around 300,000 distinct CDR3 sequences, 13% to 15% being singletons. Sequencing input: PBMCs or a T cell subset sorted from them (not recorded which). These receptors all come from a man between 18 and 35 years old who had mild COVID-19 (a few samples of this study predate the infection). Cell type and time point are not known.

The CDR3 DNA is TGTGCCAGCCGTCTAAACAGGGGACGGACCGGGGAGCTGTTTTTT. Translation: CASRLNRGRTGELFF. V is TRBV28 and J is TRBJ2-2; 7 bases are shared with TRBD1. The germline CDR1 and CDR2 sequences are MDHEN and SYDVKM. V lost 8 bases, J lost 5 bases, and 11 bases stayed unmatched. This CDR3 region has 15 residues.

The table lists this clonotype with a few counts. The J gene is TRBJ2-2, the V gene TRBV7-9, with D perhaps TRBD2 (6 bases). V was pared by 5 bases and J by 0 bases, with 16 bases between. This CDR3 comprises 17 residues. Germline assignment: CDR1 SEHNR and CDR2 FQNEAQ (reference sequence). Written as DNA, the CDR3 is TGTGCCAGCAGCCCCAGGCGGGGCGAATCGAACACCGGGGAGCTGTTTTTT. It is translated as CASSPRRGESNTGELFF. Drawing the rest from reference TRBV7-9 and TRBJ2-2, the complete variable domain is DTGVSQNPRHKITKRGQNVTFRCDPISEHNRLYWYRQTLGQGPEFLTYFQNEAQLEKSRLLSDRFSAERPKGSFSTLEIQRTEQGDSAMYLCASSPRRGESNTGELFFGEGSRLTVL.

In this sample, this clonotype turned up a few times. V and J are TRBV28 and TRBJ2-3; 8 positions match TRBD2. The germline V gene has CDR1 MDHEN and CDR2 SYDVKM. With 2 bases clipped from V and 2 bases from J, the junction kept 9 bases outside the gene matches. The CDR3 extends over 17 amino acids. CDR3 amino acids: CASSLGSGGVPTDTQYF. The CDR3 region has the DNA TGTGCCAGCAGTTTAGGCTCCGGGGGGGTCCCCACAGATACGCAGTATTTT.

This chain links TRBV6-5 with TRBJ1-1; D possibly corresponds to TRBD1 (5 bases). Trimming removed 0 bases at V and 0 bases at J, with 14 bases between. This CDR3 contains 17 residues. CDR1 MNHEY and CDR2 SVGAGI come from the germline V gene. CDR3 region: CASSYSIGGTLNTEAFF. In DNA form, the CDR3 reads TGTGCCAGCAGTTACTCGATTGGGGGAACCTTGAACACTGAAGCTTTCTTT.

The CDR3 here is CASSQGTGSGNTIYF. Written as DNA, the CDR3 is TGCGCCAGCAGCCAAGGGACAGGGTCTGGAAACACCATATATTTT. The J gene is TRBJ1-3, the V gene TRBV4-3; 8 bases line up with TRBD1. The V segment lost 1 base and the J segment 1 base; nucleotides outside the gene matches: 0. This CDR3 is 15 amino acids long. Germline CDR1 reads LGHNA; CDR2 reads YSLEER.

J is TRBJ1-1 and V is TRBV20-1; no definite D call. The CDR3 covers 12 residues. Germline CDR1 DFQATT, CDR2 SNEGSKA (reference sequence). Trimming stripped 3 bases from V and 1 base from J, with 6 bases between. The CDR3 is CSASPSNTEAFF. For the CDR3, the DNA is TGCAGTGCTAGCCCCTCGAACACTGAAGCTTTCTTT.

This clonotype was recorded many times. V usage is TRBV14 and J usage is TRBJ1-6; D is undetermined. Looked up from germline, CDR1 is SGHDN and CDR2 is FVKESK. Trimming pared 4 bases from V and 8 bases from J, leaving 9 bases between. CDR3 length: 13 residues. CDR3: CASSLNIDSPLHF. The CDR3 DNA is TGTGCCAGCAGCCTGAACATAGATTCACCCCTCCACTTT.

CDR3 bases: TGTGCCAGCAGTGAAAGGGTCAACGGACACGAGCAGTACGTC. Residues: CASSERVNGHEQYV. This chain connects TRBV6-1 to TRBJ2-7; D is unclear. Trimming cost V 2 bases and J 5 bases, with 13 bases left between them. The germline gives CDR1 MNHNS, CDR2 SASEGT. The CDR3 length is 14 residues.

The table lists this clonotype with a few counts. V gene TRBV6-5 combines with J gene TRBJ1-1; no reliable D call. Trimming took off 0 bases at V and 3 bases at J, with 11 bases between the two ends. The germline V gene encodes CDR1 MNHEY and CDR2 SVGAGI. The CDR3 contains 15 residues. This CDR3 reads CASSYSGISDTEAFF. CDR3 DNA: TGTGCCAGCAGTTACTCAGGTATTTCGGACACTGAAGCTTTCTTT.

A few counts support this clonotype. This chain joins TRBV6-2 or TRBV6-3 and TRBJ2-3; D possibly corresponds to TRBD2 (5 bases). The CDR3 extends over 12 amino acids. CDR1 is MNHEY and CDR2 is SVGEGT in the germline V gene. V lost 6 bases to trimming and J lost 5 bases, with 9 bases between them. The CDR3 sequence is CASRPRVDTQYF. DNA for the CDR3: TGTGCCAGCAGGCCGCGGGTAGATACGCAGTATTTT.

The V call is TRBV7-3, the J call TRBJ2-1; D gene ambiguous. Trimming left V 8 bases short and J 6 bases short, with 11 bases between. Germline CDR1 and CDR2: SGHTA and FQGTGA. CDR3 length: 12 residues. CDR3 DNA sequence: TGTGCCAGCGGCCACCCAGGCAATGAGCAGTTCTTC. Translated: CASGHPGNEQFF. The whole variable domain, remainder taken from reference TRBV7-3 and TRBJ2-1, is GAGVSQTPSNKVTEKGKYVELRCDPISGHTALYWYRQSLGQGPEFLIYFQGTGAADDSGLPNDRFFAVRPEGSVSTLKIQRTERGDSAVYLCASGHPGNEQFFGPGTRLTVL.

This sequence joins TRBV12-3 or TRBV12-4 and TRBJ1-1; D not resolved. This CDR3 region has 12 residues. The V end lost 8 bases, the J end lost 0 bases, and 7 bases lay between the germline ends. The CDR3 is CASRFMNTEAFF. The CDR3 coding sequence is TGTGCCAGCCGGTTTATGAACACTGAAGCTTTCTTT.